One and the same sample provided the 18 T cell receptor beta chains below, sequenced in a study of blood T cell repertoires in COVID-19 (dated by TCRdb to 2019 to 2021). To prepare the library, the immunoSEQ multiplex PCR assay was applied. TCRdb stores this immuneACCESS table with in-frame sequences only. Part of the clones is absent; in the studies checked, under half of the shortfall reflects unresolved V genes, and no reason is known for the rest. This sample is represented by 200,000 to 250,000 clones; roughly 84% of them were singletons. Approximately 18% of the sample goes to the ten largest clones. The specimen was peripheral blood. All receptors derive from a woman older than 75 with active or convalescent COVID-19.

This clone was counted between two and nine times. The chain employs TRBV30 and TRBJ2-7; D is perhaps TRBD2 (6 bases). Germline values: CDR1 GTSNPN, CDR2 SVGIG (reference sequence). V lost 2 bases, J lost 1 base, and 9 bases lay in between. The CDR3 contains 13 residues. The CDR3 protein is CAWSYGTSYEQYF. The CDR3 nucleotides read TGTGCCTGGAGTTACGGGACTTCCTACGAGCAGTACTTC.

V is TRBV9 and J is TRBJ1-1, with 12 bases lining up with TRBD1. With 4 bases clipped from V and 5 bases from J, the junction kept 12 bases outside the gene matches. This CDR3 has 17 residues. Germline V gene data show CDR1 as SGDLS and CDR2 as YYNGEE. CDR3 DNA sequence: TGTGCCAGCAGCCTGGGGACAGGGGGCGGTGGAGGAACTGAAGCTTTCTTT. This encodes CASSLGTGGGGGTEAFF.

The chain employs TRBV29-1 and TRBJ2-1; possible D gene TRBD2, 6 bases. Germline V CDR1 and CDR2: SQVTM, ANQGSEA. The CDR3 is 16 residues long. Trimming pared 4 bases from V and 1 base from J, leaving 17 bases between. The CDR3 is CSVGRASASSYNEQFF. The CDR3 DNA reads TGCAGCGTTGGAAGGGCTAGCGCATCTTCCTACAATGAGCAGTTCTTC.

The chain is built from TRBV18 and TRBJ2-7; D not resolved. The germline V and J ends were trimmed by 2 bases and 5 bases, with 7 bases remaining between them. The CDR3 has 12 amino acids. Germline CDR1 reads KGHSH; CDR2 reads LQKENI. In DNA, the CDR3 is TGTGCCAGCTCACCAGACAACAACGAGCAGTACTTC. This translates into CASSPDNNEQYF. Full variable domain (rest looked up from reference TRBV18 and TRBJ2-7): NAGVMQNPRHLVRRRGQEARLRCSPMKGHSHVYWYRQLPEEGLKFMVYLQKENIIDESGMPKERFSAEFPKEGPSILRIQQVVRGDSAAYFCASSPDNNEQYFGPGTRLTVT.

This rearrangement joins TRBV27 to TRBJ2-3; D unclear. The CDR3 is 15 residues long. The germline gives CDR1 MNHEY, CDR2 SMNVEV (reference sequence). V lost 3 bases to trimming and J lost 4 bases, with 14 bases between them. CDR3 residues: CASSLAPLGPDTQYF. The CDR3 nucleotides read TGTGCCAGCAGTTTGGCGCCCCTGGGCCCAGATACGCAGTATTTT.

The rearrangement uses TRBV6-5 and TRBJ2-3, with TRBD1 as a possible D gene (5 bases). V lost 11 bases to trimming and J lost 3 bases, with 21 bases between them. CDR3 size: 15 residues. Germline lookup yields CDR1 MNHEY and CDR2 SVGAGI. This CDR3 reads CAVTWGPGKTDTQYF. The CDR3 DNA is TGTGCCGTTACTTGGGGTCCAGGGAAAACAGATACGCAGTATTTT.

This clone showed up just once. The chain uses TRBV2 and TRBJ2-1, with TRBD1 identical over 10 bases. Trimming took 7 bases from V and 9 from J; bases not matched to a gene: 21. This CDR3 is built from 18 residues. Germline loops: CDR1 SNHLY, CDR2 FYNNEI. CDR3 bases: TGTGCCAGCACCGGGACAGGGGTACCTACCGGGACTCTGGCTGAGCAGTTCTTC. It translates to CASTGTGVPTGTLAEQFF.

V usage is TRBV29-1 and J usage is TRBJ2-3, with 8 bases that match TRBD2. This CDR3 comprises 15 residues. V dropped 8 bases and J dropped 1; count of bases not matched to a gene: 11. Germline assignment: CDR1 SQVTM and CDR2 ANQGSEA. The CDR3 loop is CSLRGGSWGTDTQYF. The CDR3 nucleotides read TGCAGCCTACGGGGGGGCAGTTGGGGCACAGATACGCAGTATTTT.

The chain is built from TRBV11-3 and TRBJ2-6; D may be TRBD2 (6 bases). Germline V gene sequence: CDR1 SGHNT, CDR2 YENEEA. Between the trimmed V and J ends, which lost 5 bases and 0 bases, there was a span of 14 bases. The length of the CDR3 is 17 residues. CDR3 amino acids: CASSPPGLTSGANVLTF. DNA for the CDR3: TGTGCCAGCAGCCCCCCGGGACTGACCTCTGGGGCCAACGTCCTGACTTTC.

V usage is TRBV6-2 or TRBV6-3 and J usage is TRBJ1-5; TRBD1 is a possible D gene (6 bases). The CDR3 runs 17 residues. Germline V CDR1 and CDR2: MNHEY, SVGEGT. Trimming took off 1 base at V and 5 bases at J, with 18 bases between the two ends. Here the CDR3 reads CASSYLGTSRLYQPQHF. The CDR3 nucleotides are TGTGCCAGCAGTTACTTAGGGACATCCCGTCTATATCAGCCCCAGCATTTT.

CDR3 DNA sequence: TGTGCCAGCAGCGAAACGAACAGGGGGAGCACAGATACGCAGTATTTT. Protein sequence: CASSETNRGSTDTQYF. The V call is TRBV7-9, the J call TRBJ2-3, with 8 positions matching TRBD1. V gave up 5 bases and J gave up 0 bases; unmatched junction bases: 7. Germline CDR1 SEHNR, CDR2 FQNEAQ (reference sequence). The CDR3 has 16 residues.

This sequence joins TRBV5-1 and TRBJ1-3; a possible D gene is TRBD1 (5 bases). The CDR3 covers 15 residues. Per germline, CDR1 SGHRS and CDR2 YFSETQ. The V end lost 4 bases, the J end lost 4 bases, and 15 bases lay between the germline ends. CDR3 residues: CASSTQTDSGNTIYF. DNA of the CDR3: TGCGCCAGCAGCACCCAGACAGACTCCGGAAACACCATATATTTT.

V gene TRBV7-6 combines with J gene TRBJ1-2; 9 bases fit TRBD1. The CDR3 loop spans 15 amino acids. Germline CDR1 reads SGHVS; CDR2 reads FNYEAQ. V lost 6 bases and J lost 0; bases outside the gene matches: 5. CDR3 nucleotide sequence: TGTGCCAGCAGTAAGACAGGGGGGACTAACTATGGCTACACCTTC. This codes for CASSKTGGTNYGYTF.

This clone was seen only a few times. The chain couples TRBV11-3 to TRBJ1-2, with TRBD1 matching over 7 bases. V lost 5 bases to trimming and J lost 4 bases; unmatched junction nucleotides: 4. CDR1 and CDR2 from the germline V gene are SGHNT and YENEEA. There are 13 residues in the CDR3. CDR3 bases: TGTGCCAGCAGCCCCAGACAGGGCTATGGCTACACCTTC. Translated, it gives CASSPRQGYGYTF.

The V call is TRBV6-5, the J call TRBJ1-2; TRBD1 aligns across 12 bases. V lost 6 bases, J lost 8 bases, and 7 bases stayed unmatched. The CDR3 length is 14 residues. Germline-derived CDR1 and CDR2 are MNHEY and SVGAGI. The CDR3: CASRWDRGRAGYTF. The CDR3 region has the DNA TGTGCCAGCAGATGGGACAGGGGGCGGGCAGGCTACACCTTC.

The chain carries TRBV3-1 (or the pseudogene TRBV3-2) and TRBJ2-1; 13 bases are a match to TRBD2. This CDR3 contains 17 residues. Trimming took 4 bases from V and 7 from J; bases not matched to a gene: 10. Germline CDR1 and CDR2: LGHDT and YNNKEL (reference sequence). In nucleotides, the CDR3 is TGTGCCAGCAGCCCTCGTCCGGGACTAGCGGGAAGGAATGAGCAGTTCTTC. Encoded protein: CASSPRPGLAGRNEQFF.

This clone was detected ten times or more. The chain carries TRBV5-4 and TRBJ2-2; TRBD2 aligns across 11 bases. The CDR3 length is 17 residues. V shed 4 bases and J 5 bases; nucleotides not matched to a gene: 10. Germline values: CDR1 SGHNT, CDR2 YYREEE (reference sequence). CDR3 sequence: CASSPTPGLAVTGELFF. CDR3 in DNA: TGTGCCAGCAGCCCCACCCCGGGACTAGCGGTTACCGGGGAGCTGTTTTTT.

The rearrangement links TRBV4-3 to TRBJ2-3, with 14 bases that match TRBD2. The germline V gene encodes CDR1 LGHNA and CDR2 YSLEER. V trimming: 10 bases; J trimming: 6 bases; junction bases outside the gene matches: 12. The CDR3 extends over 16 amino acids. CDR3 residues: CANGRTSGGSSDTQYF. As DNA, the CDR3 is TGCGCCAACGGGAGGACTAGCGGGGGGTCCTCCGATACGCAGTATTTT.